The rows below give T cell receptor beta chains drawn from one sample of a study of control samples from healthy donors and cancer patients. Measured with immunoSEQ multiplex PCR; TCRdb has only the in-frame clones, and not every one. In the table there are around 90,000 clones, approximately 86% of which are singletons. Sequencing used blood. These receptors were obtained from a man aged 25 to 40 in good health. Both conserved end residues are part of each CDR3. The D gene is left open where the match is weak. The size field is filled for only some rows; it gives once, few, many or a size class.

TRBJ1-2	TRBD1	few	TRBV2	CARTGGGYGYTF	TGTGCCAGGACAGGGGGTGGTTATGGCTACACCTTC
TRBJ1-2	TRBD1	-	TRBV5-4	CASSDDRGSYGYTF	TGTGCCAGCAGCGATGACAGGGGGAGCTATGGCTACACCTTC
TRBJ1-2	-	-	TRBV6-5	CASSPPDYGYTF	TGTGCCAGCAGTCCCCCTGACTATGGCTACACCTTC
TRBJ1-1	-	-	TRBV6-1	CASSEAVGHVNTEAFF	TGTGCCAGCAGTGAAGCGGTTGGACACGTGAACACTGAAGCTTTCTTT
TRBJ1-5	-	-	TRBV10-3	CAISGQGKGQPQHF	TGTGCCATCAGTGGCCAGGGGAAGGGTCAGCCCCAGCATTTT
TRBJ2-7	-	-	TRBV3-1/TRBV3-2	CASSQDQSEQYF	TGTGCCAGCAGCCAAGATCAAAGCGAGCAGTACTTC
TRBJ2-1	-	-	TRBV9	CASSVGGASYNEQFF	TGTGCCAGCAGCGTAGGGGGGGCATCCTACAATGAGCAGTTCTTC
TRBJ2-2	TRBD2	-	TRBV7-2	CASSQGLASGELFF	TGTGCCAGCAGCCAGGGACTAGCCTCCGGGGAGCTGTTTTTT
TRBJ1-2	-	once	TRBV10-3	CAISETPNYGYTF	TGTGCCATCAGTGAGACACCTAACTATGGCTACACCTTC
TRBJ2-1	-	-	TRBV10-2	CASSPGINEQFF	TGCGCCAGCAGTCCAGGAATCAATGAGCAGTTCTTC
TRBJ2-1	-	-	TRBV18	CASSPNRSEQFF	TGTGCCAGCTCACCAAATAGGTCGGAGCAGTTCTTC
TRBJ1-4	-	-	TRBV5-1	CASSRNGLNEKLFF	TGCGCCAGCAGTCGGAACGGACTTAATGAAAAACTGTTTTTT
TRBJ1-1	-	once	TRBV5-4	CASSWSGGRNTEAFF	TGTGCCAGCAGCTGGTCGGGGGGCCGGAACACTGAAGCTTTCTTT
TRBJ2-3	-	-	TRBV14	CASSQGLDTQYF	TGTGCCAGCAGCCAAGGTTTGGATACGCAGTATTTT
TRBJ2-6	-	-	TRBV11-2	CASSGWTVPGANVLTF	TGTGCCAGCAGCGGATGGACAGTTCCTGGGGCCAACGTCCTGACTTTC
TRBJ2-3	-	-	TRBV19	CASSSRDGGDTQYF	TGTGCCAGTAGTTCCCGGGACGGTGGGGATACGCAGTATTTT
TRBJ2-4	-	-	TRBV19	CASSIGVLAKNIQYF	TGTGCCAGTAGTATTGGGGTTTTAGCCAAAAACATTCAGTACTTC
TRBJ2-5	TRBD2	-	TRBV7-9	CASSLGLADKETQYF	TGTGCCAGCAGCTTAGGGCTAGCGGATAAAGAGACCCAGTACTTC
TRBJ1-1	TRBD1	-	TRBV18	CASSPLRRQGNTEAFF	TGTGCCAGCTCACCTCTACGTCGACAGGGAAACACTGAAGCTTTCTTT
TRBJ1-1	-	-	TRBV6-5	CASSFVDSNTEAFF	TGTGCCAGCAGTTTCGTCGACAGCAACACTGAAGCTTTCTTT
TRBJ2-3	-	-	TRBV7-3	CASSERAGDTQYF	TGTGCCAGCAGCGAACGTGCTGGAGATACGCAGTATTTT
TRBJ1-2	-	-	TRBV7-9	CASSLPGKPYGYTF	TGTGCCAGCAGCTTGCCCGGAAAGCCCTATGGCTACACCTTC
TRBJ2-5	-	-	TRBV24-1	CATSDYHTGSGETQYF	TGTGCCACCAGTGATTACCACACCGGGAGTGGGGAGACCCAGTACTTC
TRBJ1-6	TRBD1	-	TRBV18	CASSPGQGAGSPLHF	TGTGCCAGCTCACCGGGACAGGGGGCCGGTTCACCCCTCCACTTT
TRBJ1-2	-	once	TRBV7-9	CASSALGQNYGYTF	TGTGCCAGCAGCGCCCTCGGACAGAACTATGGCTACACCTTC
TRBJ1-4	-	-	TRBV9	CASSVRGATNEKLFF	TGTGCCAGCAGCGTGAGAGGGGCAACTAATGAAAAACTGTTTTTT
TRBJ2-7	-	-	TRBV7-9	CASSLVGPLRESPSYEQYF	TGTGCCAGCAGCTTAGTGGGGCCACTCAGGGAGAGCCCTTCCTACGAGCAGTACTTC
TRBJ1-3	TRBD1	-	TRBV6-5	CASSPDRGRGNTIYF	TGTGCCAGCAGCCCCGACAGGGGGCGCGGAAACACCATATATTTT
TRBJ2-1	TRBD2	-	TRBV9	CASSALASGGNNEQFF	TGTGCCAGCAGCGCCCTGGCTAGCGGGGGGAACAATGAGCAGTTCTTC